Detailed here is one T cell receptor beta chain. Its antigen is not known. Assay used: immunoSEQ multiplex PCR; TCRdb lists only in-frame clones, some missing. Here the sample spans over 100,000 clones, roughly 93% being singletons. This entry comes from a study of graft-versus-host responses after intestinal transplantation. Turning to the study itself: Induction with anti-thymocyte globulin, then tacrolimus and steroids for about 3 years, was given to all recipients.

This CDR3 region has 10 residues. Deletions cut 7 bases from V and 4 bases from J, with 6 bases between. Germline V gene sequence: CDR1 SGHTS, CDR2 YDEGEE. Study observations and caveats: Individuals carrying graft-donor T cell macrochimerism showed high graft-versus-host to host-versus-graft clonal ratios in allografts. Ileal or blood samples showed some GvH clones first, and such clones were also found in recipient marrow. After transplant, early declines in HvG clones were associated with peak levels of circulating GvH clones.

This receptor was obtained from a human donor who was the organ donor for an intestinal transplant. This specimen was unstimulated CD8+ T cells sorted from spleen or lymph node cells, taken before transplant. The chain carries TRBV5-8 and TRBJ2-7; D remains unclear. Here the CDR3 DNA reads TGTGCCAGCGGTAGTTACGAGCAGTACTTC. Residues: CASGSYEQYF.